A selection of T cell receptor beta chains follows, all from one sample in a study of regulatory T cells in long-lasting Graves disease. Each CDR3 protein gets one entry after TCRdb re-called the multiplex PCR reads with MiXCR. The table records some 450,000 distinct CDR3 sequences, 16% of them present only once. These data also formed part of another study, on T cells in Graves' hyperthyroidism and ophthalmopathy.

The sample in question was peripheral blood mononuclear cells (PBMCs), obtained at new diagnosis, from a patient treated with antithyroid drugs. These TCRs come from a woman aged 25 to 39 with Graves disease. CDR3s include the opening cysteine and the closing phenylalanine or tryptophan. Each record gives: clone size, V gene, D gene, J gene, CDR3 DNA, CDR3 protein. The D gene is left open where the match is weak. The size entry is marked missing in some rows and otherwise reads once, few, many or a size class.

>NA|TRBV2|TRBD1|TRBJ2-1
TGTGTCAGCGCGGGGGGACAGGGGTACCGAGGCTCCTACAATGAGCAGTTCTTC
CVSAGGQGYRGSYNEQFF
>few|TRBV27|TRBD1|TRBJ2-1
TGTGCCACCCGGGGGGACAGGGGCTACAATGAGCAGTTCTTC
CATRGDRGYNEQFF
>many|TRBV20-1|NA|TRBJ1-1
TGCAGTGCTAGTTCCCCCGACAGCTCGTCGGCTTTCTTT
CSASSPDSSSAFF
>many|TRBV20-1|NA|TRBJ1-1
TGCAGTGCTATGCGTGGCTCTGAAGCTTTCTTT
CSAMRGSEAFF
>many|TRBV27|TRBD1|TRBJ1-1
TGTGCCAGCGTAGGACAGGCATCAACTGAAGCTTTCTTT
CASVGQASTEAFF
>many|TRBV2|TRBD2|TRBJ2-1
TGTGCTTCCTTCGGGGGCGTAGGGACTAGCGGGAGGCCGAGGAATGAGCAGTTCTTC
CASFGGVGTSGRPRNEQFF
>many|TRBV19|NA|TRBJ1-1
TGTGCCAGTAGTATGGGTAGGGCCGCTGAAGCTTTCTTT
CASSMGRAAEAFF
>NA|TRBV4-1|TRBD1|TRBJ2-7
TGCGCCAGCAGCAACCCCCTTCTAGGGACAGCCTACGAGCAGTACTTC
CASSNPLLGTAYEQYF
>many|TRBV7-6|TRBD2|TRBJ2-1
TGTGCCAGCAGCGAGGGGAGGGGTGAGCAGTTCTTC
CASSEGRGEQFF
>NA|TRBV5-1|TRBD1|TRBJ1-4
TGCGCCAGCAGCAGAGATCCCGGGACAGGGGGAGAAAAACTGTTTTTT
CASSRDPGTGGEKLFF
>NA|TRBV28|NA|TRBJ1-2
TGTGCCAGCAGTCCCCCAGCCCTCCGAGCTCGCGCCTATGGCTACACCTTC
CASSPPALRARAYGYTF
>many|TRBV6-5|NA|TRBJ1-4
TGTGCCAGCAGTTACTCGATAGCGACATCAAGTGAAAAACTGTTTTTT
CASSYSIATSSEKLFF
>many|TRBV3-1|NA|TRBJ1-2
TGTGCCAGCAGCCAAGATGTTCAGGCGGCCTCAATCTATGGCTACACCTTC
CASSQDVQAASIYGYTF
>many|TRBV30|NA|TRBJ2-2
TGTGCCTGGAGTGAGGGTTGGGGGAAATACACCGGGGAGCTGTTTTTT
CAWSEGWGKYTGELFF
>few|TRBV7-9|NA|TRBJ2-7
TGTGCCAGCAGCTCGCCGGTCGAGCAGTACTTC
CASSSPVEQYF
>many|TRBV7-2|TRBD2|TRBJ2-1
TGTGCCAGCAACCCGAGCGGGACTAGCGGGATGGATGAGCAGTTCTTC
CASNPSGTSGMDEQFF
>NA|TRBV28|NA|TRBJ2-7
TGTGCCAGCAGTTTAACCGGACAGACCTACGAGCAGTACTTC
CASSLTGQTYEQYF
>many|TRBV27|NA|TRBJ1-1
TGTGCCAGCAGTCTCTTCGACAGTAACACTGAAGCTTTCTTT
CASSLFDSNTEAFF
>few|TRBV7-9|NA|TRBJ2-7
TGTGCCAGCAGCCTATTGGGCCCCTACGAGCAGTACTTC
CASSLLGPYEQYF
>few|TRBV29-1|NA|TRBJ2-3
TGCAGCACTCGTCTACGACTCGAAGGCACAGATACGCAGTATTTT
CSTRLRLEGTDTQYF
>many|TRBV11-2|TRBD2|TRBJ2-7
TGTGCCAGTACGCCGGGACTAGCGGGAGTCTACTACGAGCAGTACTTC
CASTPGLAGVYYEQYF
>NA|TRBV20-1|TRBD2|TRBJ2-7
TGCAGTGCTGGACGACTAGCGGGGATCTACGAGCAGTACTTC
CSAGRLAGIYEQYF